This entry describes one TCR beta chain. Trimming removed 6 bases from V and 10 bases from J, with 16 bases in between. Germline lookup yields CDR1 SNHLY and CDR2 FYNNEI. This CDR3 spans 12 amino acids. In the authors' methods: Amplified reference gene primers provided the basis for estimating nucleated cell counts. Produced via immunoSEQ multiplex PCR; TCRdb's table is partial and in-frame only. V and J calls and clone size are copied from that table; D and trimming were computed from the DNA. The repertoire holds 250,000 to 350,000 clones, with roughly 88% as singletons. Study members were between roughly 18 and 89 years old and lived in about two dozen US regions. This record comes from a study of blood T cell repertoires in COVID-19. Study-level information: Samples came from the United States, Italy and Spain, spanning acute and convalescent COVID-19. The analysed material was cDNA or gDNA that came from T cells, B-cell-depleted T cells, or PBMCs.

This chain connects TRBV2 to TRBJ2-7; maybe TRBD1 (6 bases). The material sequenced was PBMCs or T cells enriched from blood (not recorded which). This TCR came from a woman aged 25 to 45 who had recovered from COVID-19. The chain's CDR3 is CASSLDRRRQYF. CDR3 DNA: TGTGCCAGCAGCCTAGACAGGAGGAGACAGTACTTC.